This passage covers 10 T cell receptor beta chains from one sample sequenced in a study of control samples from healthy donors and cancer patients. TCRdb's table, derived via immunoSEQ multiplex PCR, lists solely in-frame clones and lacks some. This table holds roughly 76,000 clones, roughly 93% found once. The source material was blood. The receptors were gathered from a woman aged 18-29 years in good health.

CDR3 coding DNA: TGTGCCAGCAGTTACAGCCTGGCGGCGAGTGGTACAGATACGCAGTATTTT. Its translation is CASSYSLAASGTDTQYF. J is TRBJ2-3 and V is TRBV6-2 or TRBV6-3; no clear D. The germline gives CDR1 MNHEY, CDR2 SVGEGT. V lost 2 bases and J 3 bases, leaving 18 bases between the germline ends. The length of the CDR3 is 17 residues.

This chain uses TRBV25-1 with TRBJ2-6; 10 positions agree with TRBD1. Germline loops: CDR1 MGHDK, CDR2 SYGVNS. The trim removed 1 base at V and 0 bases at J, leaving 3 bases unmatched. The CDR3 has 18 amino acids. The DNA of the CDR3 is TGTGCCAGCAGTGAATGGGACAGGGGTTACTCTGGGGCCAACGTCCTGACTTTC. It yields the protein CASSEWDRGYSGANVLTF.

V is TRBV20-1 and J is TRBJ1-2; tentative D call: TRBD1 (5 bases). V was shortened by 0 bases and J by 7 bases, with 6 bases between the two germline ends. This CDR3 region has 11 residues. Germline assignment: CDR1 DFQATT and CDR2 SNEGSKA (reference sequence). For the CDR3, the DNA is TGCAGTGCTAGAGACAGGGTTGGCTACACCTTC. It specifies CSARDRVGYTF.

The chain carries TRBV3-1 (or the pseudogene TRBV3-2) and TRBJ2-1; D ambiguous. Germline V gives CDR1 LGHDT, CDR2 YNNKEL (reference sequence). CDR3 size: 17 residues. With 1 base removed from V and 9 bases from J, the gap between germline ends came to 22 bases. CDR3 residues: CASSQAPRRARTIEQFF. In nucleotides, the CDR3 is TGTGCCAGCAGCCAAGCTCCCCGAAGGGCCAGAACTATTGAGCAGTTCTTC.

This CDR3 reads CASSDHGTGASFNYGYTF. The CDR3 coding sequence is TGTGCCAGCAGTGATCACGGGACAGGTGCCTCTTTTAACTATGGCTACACCTTC. The rearrangement links TRBV25-1 to TRBJ1-2; 8 bases are shared with TRBD1. CDR3 size: 18 residues. The V and J ends lost 3 bases and 1 base, in that order; junction bases with no gene match: 13. CDR1 is MGHDK, CDR2 SYGVNS, per germline.

The J gene is TRBJ2-5, the V gene TRBV9; D is possibly TRBD1 or TRBD2 (5 bases each). The germline V gene encodes CDR1 SGDLS and CDR2 YYNGEE. There are 16 residues in the CDR3. Trimming cost V 4 bases and J 4 bases, with 20 bases left between them. The CDR3 DNA follows: TGTGCCAGCAGCCTGCTTCCCGGGACCGGCGGAGAGACCCAGTACTTC. Translation: CASSLLPGTGGETQYF.

The chain couples TRBV11-2 to TRBJ2-7; maybe TRBD2 (6 bases). This CDR3 region has 15 residues. Germline V gives CDR1 SGHAT, CDR2 FQNNGV. Trimming took off 2 bases at V and 0 bases at J, with 11 bases between the two ends. Here the CDR3 reads CASSLTPDYSYEQYF. In DNA, the CDR3 is TGTGCCAGCAGCTTAACCCCGGACTACTCCTACGAGCAGTACTTC.

This clone was observed once. The gene calls are TRBV12-5 and TRBJ2-1; 9 bases align to TRBD1. Looked up from germline, CDR1 is LGHNT and CDR2 is FRNRAP. Unmatched junction bases numbered 11, after V lost 1 base and J lost 1 base. The CDR3 is made up of 19 amino acids. The CDR3 coding sequence is TGTGCTAGTGGTTTGGCCCAAGGGGACAGGGCCAAATCCTACAATGAGCAGTTCTTC. It yields the protein CASGLAQGDRAKSYNEQFF.

The chain is built from TRBV5-1 and TRBJ1-3; the match to TRBD1 covers 10 bases. V dropped 5 bases and J dropped 3; count of bases not matched to a gene: 2. The CDR3 is 14 residues long. Germline assignment: CDR1 SGHRS and CDR2 YFSETQ. The CDR3 region has the DNA TGCGCCAGCAGGACAGGGGGCAATGGAAACACCATATATTTT. Its translation: CASRTGGNGNTIYF.

The chain employs TRBV2 and TRBJ1-5, with 9 bases aligning to TRBD1. From germline, CDR1 is SNHLY and CDR2 FYNNEI. The CDR3 is 14 amino acids. V lost 4 bases, J lost 5 bases, and 3 bases stayed unmatched. The CDR3 DNA reads TGTGCCAGCAGTGGAACAGGGGGCTATCAGCCCCAGCATTTT. Translating it yields CASSGTGGYQPQHF.